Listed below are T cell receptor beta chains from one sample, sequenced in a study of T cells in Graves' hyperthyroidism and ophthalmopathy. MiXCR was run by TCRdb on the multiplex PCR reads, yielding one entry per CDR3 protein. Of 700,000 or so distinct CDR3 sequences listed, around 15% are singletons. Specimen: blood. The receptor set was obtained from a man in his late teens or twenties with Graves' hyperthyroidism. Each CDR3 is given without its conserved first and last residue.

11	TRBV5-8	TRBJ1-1	ASSRDGRREAF
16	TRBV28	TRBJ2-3	AGSLFLLAGSSTDTQY
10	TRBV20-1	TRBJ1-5	SASQGAQPQH
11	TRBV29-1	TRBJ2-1	SVRTSGSFEQF
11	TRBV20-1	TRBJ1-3	SARSGSGNTIY
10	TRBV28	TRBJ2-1	AANLGGNEQF
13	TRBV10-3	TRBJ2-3	AISHRGPSTDTQY
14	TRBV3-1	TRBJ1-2	ASSHRTGGVNYGYT
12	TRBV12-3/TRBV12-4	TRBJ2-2	ASSLGRNIGELF
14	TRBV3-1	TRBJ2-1	ASSQSGQGFYNEQF
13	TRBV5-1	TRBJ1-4	ASSPQGQGEEKLF
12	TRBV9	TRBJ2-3	ASSKTTGADTQY
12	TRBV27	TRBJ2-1	ASSLDSDYNEQF
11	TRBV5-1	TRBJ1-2	ASSVQGNYGYT
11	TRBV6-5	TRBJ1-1	ASSYPGDTEAF
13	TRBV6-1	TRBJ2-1	ASSDWGAPSDEQF
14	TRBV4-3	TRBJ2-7	ASSQGGQGAQYEQY
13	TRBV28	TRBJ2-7	ASSPRRPSRLGQY
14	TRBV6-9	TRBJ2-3	ASSYPTSGRTDTQY
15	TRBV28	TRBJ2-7	ASSLMGVARGYDEQY
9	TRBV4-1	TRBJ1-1	ASSQFAEAF
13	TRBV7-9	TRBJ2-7	ASSPGFGATYEQY
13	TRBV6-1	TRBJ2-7	ASTSSVPVRYEQY
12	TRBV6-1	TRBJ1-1	ASRTRQMNTEAF
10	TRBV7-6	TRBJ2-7	ASSWEGGEQY
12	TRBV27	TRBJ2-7	ASSPGQRNYEQY
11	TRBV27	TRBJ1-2	ANPGRGSNGYT
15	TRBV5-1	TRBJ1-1	AISTGGRLLMNTEAF
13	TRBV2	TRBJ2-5	ASRRQGVLLETQY
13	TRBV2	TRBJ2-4	ASNFNRAKGNIQY
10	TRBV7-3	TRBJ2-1	ASSLQGTEQF
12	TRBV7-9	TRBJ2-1	ASSLEAGRHEQF
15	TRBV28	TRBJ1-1	ASSPGRGLPENTEAF
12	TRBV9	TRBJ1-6	ASSVGGSTTPLH
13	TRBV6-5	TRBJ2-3	ASSYSGTGADTQY
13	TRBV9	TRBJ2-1	ASSFWTGPYNEQF
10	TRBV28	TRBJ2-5	ASKGSPETQY
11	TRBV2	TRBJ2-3	ASKGEVTDTQY
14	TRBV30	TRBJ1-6	AWSSRLGSYNSPLH
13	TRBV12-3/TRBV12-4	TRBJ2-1	ASSPPPGLANEQF
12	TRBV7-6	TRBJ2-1	ASSLPYGGSEQF
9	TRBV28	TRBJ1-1	ASSPNGVAF
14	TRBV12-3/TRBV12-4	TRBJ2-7	ASSSSGTLNAYEQY
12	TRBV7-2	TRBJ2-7	ASSPGPAVYEQY
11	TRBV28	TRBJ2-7	ASSLPGNHEQY
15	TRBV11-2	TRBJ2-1	ASSLGASGSGYNEQF
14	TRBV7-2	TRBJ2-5	ASSPPGGSGQETQY
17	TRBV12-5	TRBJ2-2	ASGLVLGTSGMRTGELF
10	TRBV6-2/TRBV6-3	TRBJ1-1	ASSERGSEAF
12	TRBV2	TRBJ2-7	AARIGQGAYEQY
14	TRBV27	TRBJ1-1	ASSPVGAGDSTEAF
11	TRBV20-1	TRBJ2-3	SATDFRGDTQY
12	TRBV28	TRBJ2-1	ASSSPGRADEQF
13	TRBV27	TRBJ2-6	ASSLALSGANVLT
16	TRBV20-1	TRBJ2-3	SATGGAGTSGSGDTQY
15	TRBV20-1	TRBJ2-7	SARVHGAGPYSYEQY
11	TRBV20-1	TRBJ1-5	SARANSNQPQH
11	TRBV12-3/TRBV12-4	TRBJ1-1	ASSLNWNTEAF
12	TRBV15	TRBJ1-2	ATSRDLGNYGYT